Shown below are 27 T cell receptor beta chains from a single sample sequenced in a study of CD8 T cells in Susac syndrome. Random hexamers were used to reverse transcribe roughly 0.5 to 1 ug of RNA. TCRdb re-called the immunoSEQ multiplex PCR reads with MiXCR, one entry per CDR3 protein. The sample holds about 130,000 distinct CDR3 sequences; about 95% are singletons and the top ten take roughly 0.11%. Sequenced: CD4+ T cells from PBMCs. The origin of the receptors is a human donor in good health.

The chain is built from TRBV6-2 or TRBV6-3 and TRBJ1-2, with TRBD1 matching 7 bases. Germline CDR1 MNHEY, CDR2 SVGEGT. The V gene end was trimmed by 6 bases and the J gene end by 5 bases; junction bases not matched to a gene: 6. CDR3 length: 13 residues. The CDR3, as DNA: TGTGCCAGCAGGGACAGGACGGATTATGGCTACACCTTC. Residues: CASRDRTDYGYTF.

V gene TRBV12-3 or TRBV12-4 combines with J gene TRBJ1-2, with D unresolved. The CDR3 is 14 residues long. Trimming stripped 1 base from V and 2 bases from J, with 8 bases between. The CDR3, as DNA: TGTGCCAGCAGTTTAGACAGAGAAAACTATGGCTACACCTTC. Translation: CASSLDRENYGYTF.

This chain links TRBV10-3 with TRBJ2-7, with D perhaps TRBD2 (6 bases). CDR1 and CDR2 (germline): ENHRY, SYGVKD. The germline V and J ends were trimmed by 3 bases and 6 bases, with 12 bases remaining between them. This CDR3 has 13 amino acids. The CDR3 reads CAISEAGAFEQYF. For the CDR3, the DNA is TGTGCCATCAGTGAAGCGGGTGCTTTCGAGCAGTACTTC.

The CDR3 is CASSPSGTGGKRIYF. The CDR3 DNA is TGTGCCAGCAGTCCGTCCGGGACAGGGGGTAAACGAATATATTTT. V is TRBV12-3 or TRBV12-4 and J is TRBJ1-3; 11 positions agree with TRBD1. CDR3 length: 15 amino acids. V was clipped by 5 bases and J by 13 bases; unmatched bases: 13.

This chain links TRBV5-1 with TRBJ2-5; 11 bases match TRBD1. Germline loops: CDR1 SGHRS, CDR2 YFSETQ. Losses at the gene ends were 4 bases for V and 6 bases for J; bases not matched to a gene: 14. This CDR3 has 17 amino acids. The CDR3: CASSPLGQGARMKTQYF. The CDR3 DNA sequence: TGCGCCAGCAGCCCTCTTGGACAGGGGGCGAGGATGAAGACCCAGTACTTC.

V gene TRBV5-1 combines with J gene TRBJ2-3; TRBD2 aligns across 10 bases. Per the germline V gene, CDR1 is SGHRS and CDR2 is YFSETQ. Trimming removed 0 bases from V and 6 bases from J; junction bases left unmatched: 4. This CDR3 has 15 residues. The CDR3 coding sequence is TGCGCCAGCAGCTTGGTAGCGGGAGGTCTCGATACGCAGTATTTT. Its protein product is CASSLVAGGLDTQYF.

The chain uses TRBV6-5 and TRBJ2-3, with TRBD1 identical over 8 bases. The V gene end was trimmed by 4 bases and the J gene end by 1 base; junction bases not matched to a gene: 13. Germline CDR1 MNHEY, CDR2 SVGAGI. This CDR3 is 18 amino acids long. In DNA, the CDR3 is TGTGCCAGCAGTTTAATGCGAAAAACGGGACAGGGCACAGATACGCAGTATTTT. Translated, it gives CASSLMRKTGQGTDTQYF.

The CDR3 region is CASSSAPGQGNNEQFF. CDR3 nucleotides: TGTGCCAGCAGCTCTGCTCCCGGACAGGGAAACAATGAGCAGTTCTTC. This chain links TRBV7-2 with TRBJ2-1, with 8 bases aligning to TRBD1. This CDR3 has 16 amino acids. With 4 bases clipped from V and 5 bases from J, the junction kept 10 bases outside the gene matches. Germline CDR1 is SGHTA and CDR2 is FQGNSA.

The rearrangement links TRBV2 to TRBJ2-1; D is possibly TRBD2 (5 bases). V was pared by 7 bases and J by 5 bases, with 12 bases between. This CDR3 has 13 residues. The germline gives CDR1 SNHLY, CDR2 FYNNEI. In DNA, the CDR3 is TGTGCCAGCATCCCGGACTCTCACAATGAGCAGTTCTTC. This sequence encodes CASIPDSHNEQFF.

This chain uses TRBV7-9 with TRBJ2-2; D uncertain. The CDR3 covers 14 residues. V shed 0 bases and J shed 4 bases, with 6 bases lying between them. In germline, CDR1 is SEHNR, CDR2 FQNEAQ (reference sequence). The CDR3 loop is CASSLALLTGELFF. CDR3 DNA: TGTGCCAGCAGCTTAGCGCTACTCACCGGGGAGCTGTTTTTT.

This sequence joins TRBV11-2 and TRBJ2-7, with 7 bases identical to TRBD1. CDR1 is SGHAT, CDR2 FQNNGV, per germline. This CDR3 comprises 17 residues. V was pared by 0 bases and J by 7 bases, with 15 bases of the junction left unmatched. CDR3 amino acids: CASSLEPTTGAGYEQYF. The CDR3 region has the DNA TGTGCCAGCAGCTTAGAACCCACTACAGGGGCCGGATATGAGCAGTACTTC.

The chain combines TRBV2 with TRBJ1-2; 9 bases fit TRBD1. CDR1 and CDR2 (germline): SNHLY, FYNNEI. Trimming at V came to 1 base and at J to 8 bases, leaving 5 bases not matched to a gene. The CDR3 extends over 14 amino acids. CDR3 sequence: CASSEGTGVFGYTF. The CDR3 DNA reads TGTGCCAGCAGTGAAGGGACAGGGGTCTTCGGCTACACCTTC.

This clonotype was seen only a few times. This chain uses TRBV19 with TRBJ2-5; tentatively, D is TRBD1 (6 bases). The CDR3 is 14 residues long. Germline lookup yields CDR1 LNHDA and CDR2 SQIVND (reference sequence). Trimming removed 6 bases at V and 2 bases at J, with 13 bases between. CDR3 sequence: CASSLSGAQETQYF. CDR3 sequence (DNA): TGTGCCAGTAGCCTATCAGGGGCACAAGAGACCCAGTACTTC. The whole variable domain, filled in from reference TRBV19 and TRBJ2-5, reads DGGITQSPKYLFRKEGQNVTLSCEQNLNHDAMYWYRQDPGQGLRLIYYSQIVNDFQKGDIAEGYSVSREKKESFPLTVTSAQKNPTAFYLCASSLSGAQETQYFGPGTRLLVL.

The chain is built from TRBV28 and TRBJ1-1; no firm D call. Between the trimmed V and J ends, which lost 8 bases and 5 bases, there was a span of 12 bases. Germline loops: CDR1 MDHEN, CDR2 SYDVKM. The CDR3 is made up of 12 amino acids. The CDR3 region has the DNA TGTGCCAGCTCCCGGCGGCGGACTGAAGCTTTCTTT. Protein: CASSRRRTEAFF.

This chain's CDR3 is CASSWSSGSTDTQYF. The CDR3 coding sequence is TGTGCCAGCAGCTGGTCTAGCGGGAGCACAGATACGCAGTATTTT. The rearrangement links TRBV11-2 to TRBJ2-3, with 8 bases fitting TRBD2. The CDR3 extends over 15 amino acids. V lost 4 bases to trimming and J lost 0 bases; unmatched junction nucleotides: 3. From germline, CDR1 is SGHAT and CDR2 FQNNGV.

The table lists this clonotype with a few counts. As DNA, the CDR3 is TGTGCCAGCAGCCAAGCCGGGACTTCCTACGAGCAGTACTTC. This encodes CASSQAGTSYEQYF. The chain recombines TRBV3-1 with TRBJ2-7; D may be TRBD2 (6 bases). V was shortened by 1 base and J by 1 base, with 8 bases between the two germline ends. Germline CDR1 is LGHDT and CDR2 is YNNKEL (reference sequence). The CDR3 is 14 residues long.

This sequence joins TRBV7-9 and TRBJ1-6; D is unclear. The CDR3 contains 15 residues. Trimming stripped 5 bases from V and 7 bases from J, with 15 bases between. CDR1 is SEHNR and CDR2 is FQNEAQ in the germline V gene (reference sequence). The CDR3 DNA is TGTGCCAGCAGCCCCCTCCGGGTCCCCAATTCACCCCTCCACTTT. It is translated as CASSPLRVPNSPLHF.

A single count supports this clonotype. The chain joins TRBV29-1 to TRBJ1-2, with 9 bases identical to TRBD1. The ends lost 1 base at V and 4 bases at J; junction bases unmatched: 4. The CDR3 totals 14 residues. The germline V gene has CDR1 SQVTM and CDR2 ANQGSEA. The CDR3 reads CSVEVATGGYGYTF. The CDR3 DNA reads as TGCAGCGTTGAAGTCGCGACAGGGGGCTATGGCTACACCTTC.

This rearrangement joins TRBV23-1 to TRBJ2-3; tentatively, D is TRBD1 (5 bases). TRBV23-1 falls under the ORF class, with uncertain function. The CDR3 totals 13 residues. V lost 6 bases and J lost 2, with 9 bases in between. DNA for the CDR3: TGCGCCAGCAGAAGGACATTCACAGATACGCAGTATTTT. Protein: CASRRTFTDTQYF.

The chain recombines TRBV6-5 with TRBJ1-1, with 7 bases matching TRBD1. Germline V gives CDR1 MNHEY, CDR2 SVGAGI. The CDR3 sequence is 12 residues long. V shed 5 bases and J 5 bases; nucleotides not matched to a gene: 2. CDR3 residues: CASSGQATEAFF. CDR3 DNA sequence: TGTGCCAGCAGTGGACAGGCGACTGAAGCTTTCTTT.

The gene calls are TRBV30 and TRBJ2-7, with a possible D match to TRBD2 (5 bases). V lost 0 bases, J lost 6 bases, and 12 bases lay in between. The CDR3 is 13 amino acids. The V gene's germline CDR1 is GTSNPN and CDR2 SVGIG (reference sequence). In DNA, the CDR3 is TGTGCCTGGAGTGTCGCTAGCCCCCTCGAGCAGTACTTC. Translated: CAWSVASPLEQYF.

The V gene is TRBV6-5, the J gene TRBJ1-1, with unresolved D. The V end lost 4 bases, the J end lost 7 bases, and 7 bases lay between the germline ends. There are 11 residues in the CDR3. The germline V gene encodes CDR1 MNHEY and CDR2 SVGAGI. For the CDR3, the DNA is TGTGCCAGCAGTTCGGTCCTTGAAGCTTTCTTT. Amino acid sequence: CASSSVLEAFF.

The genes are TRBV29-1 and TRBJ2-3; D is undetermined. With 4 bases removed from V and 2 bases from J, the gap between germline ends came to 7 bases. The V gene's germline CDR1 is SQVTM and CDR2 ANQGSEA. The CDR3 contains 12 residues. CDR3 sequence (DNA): TGCAGCGTTGCGGCGGACACAGATACGCAGTATTTT. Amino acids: CSVAADTDTQYF.

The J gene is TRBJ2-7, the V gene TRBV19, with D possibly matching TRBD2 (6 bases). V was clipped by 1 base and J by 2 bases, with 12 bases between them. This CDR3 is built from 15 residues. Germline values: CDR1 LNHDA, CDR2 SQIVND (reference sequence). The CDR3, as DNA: TGTGCCAGTAGTATAGCCCTCGGGGAGGCCTACGAGCAGTACTTC. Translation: CASSIALGEAYEQYF.

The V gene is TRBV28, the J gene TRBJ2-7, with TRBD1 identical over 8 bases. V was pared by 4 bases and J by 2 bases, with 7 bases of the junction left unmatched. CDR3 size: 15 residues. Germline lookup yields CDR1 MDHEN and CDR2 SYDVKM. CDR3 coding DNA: TGTGCCAGCAGTTCCGGGACAGGTCCGCCCTACGAGCAGTACTTC. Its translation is CASSSGTGPPYEQYF.

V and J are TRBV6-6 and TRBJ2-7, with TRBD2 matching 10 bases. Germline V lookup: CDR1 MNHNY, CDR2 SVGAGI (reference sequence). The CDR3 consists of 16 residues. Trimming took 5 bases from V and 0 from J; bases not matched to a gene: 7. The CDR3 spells CASSTPGLALSYEQYF. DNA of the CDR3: TGTGCCAGCAGTACGCCGGGACTAGCGCTCTCCTACGAGCAGTACTTC.

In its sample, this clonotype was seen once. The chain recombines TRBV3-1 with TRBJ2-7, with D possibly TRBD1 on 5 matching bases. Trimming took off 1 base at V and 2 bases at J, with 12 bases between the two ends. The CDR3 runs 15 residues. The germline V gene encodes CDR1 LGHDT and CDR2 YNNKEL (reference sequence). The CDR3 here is CASSQGGTGTYEQYF. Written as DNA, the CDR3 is TGTGCCAGCAGCCAAGGGGGAACAGGTACCTACGAGCAGTACTTC.